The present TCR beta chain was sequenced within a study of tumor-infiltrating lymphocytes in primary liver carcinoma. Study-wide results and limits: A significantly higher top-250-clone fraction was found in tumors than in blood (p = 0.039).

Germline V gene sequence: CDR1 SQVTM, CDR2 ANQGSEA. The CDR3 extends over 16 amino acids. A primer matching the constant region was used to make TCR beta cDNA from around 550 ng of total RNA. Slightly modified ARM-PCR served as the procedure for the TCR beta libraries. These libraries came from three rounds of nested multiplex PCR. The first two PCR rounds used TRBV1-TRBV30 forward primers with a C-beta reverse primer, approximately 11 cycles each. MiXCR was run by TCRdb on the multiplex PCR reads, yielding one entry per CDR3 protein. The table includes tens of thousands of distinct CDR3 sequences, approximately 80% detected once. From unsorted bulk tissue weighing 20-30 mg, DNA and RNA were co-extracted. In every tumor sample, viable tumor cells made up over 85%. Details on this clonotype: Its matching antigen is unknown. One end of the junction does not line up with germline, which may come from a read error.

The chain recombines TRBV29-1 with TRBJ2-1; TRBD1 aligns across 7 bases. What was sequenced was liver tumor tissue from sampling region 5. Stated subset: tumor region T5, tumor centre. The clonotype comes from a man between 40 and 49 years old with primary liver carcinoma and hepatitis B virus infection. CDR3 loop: CSVEDPDRSPYNVQFF. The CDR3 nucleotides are TGCAGCGTTGAAGATCCGGACAGGTCACCCTACAATGTGCAGTTCTTC.